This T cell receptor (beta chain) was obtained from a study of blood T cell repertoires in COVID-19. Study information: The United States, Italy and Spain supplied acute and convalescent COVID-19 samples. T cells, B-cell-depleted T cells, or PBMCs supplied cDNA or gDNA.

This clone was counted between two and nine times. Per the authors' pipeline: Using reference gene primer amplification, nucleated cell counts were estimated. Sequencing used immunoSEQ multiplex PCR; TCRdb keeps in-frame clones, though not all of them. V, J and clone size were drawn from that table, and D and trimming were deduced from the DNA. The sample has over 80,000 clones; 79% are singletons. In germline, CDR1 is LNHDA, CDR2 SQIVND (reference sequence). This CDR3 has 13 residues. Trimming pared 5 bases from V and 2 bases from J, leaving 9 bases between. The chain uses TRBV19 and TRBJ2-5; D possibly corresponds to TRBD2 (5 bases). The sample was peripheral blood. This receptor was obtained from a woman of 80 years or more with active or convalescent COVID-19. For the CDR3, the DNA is TGTGCCAGTAGTCGACGGACTCAAGAGACCCAGTACTTC. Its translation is CASSRRTQETQYF.